Below, 23 T cell receptor beta chains from the same sample are listed, as sequenced in a study of post-analysis software for immune sequencing data. General observations from the study: Controls had lower frequencies than patients of five TRBV segments, which included TRBV5-6, TRBV5-1 and TRBV20-1.

The antigens of these receptors remain unknown. Unique-molecular-identifier-tagged TCR beta cDNA libraries were used. TCRdb redid the calling of the PCR reads with MiXCR, one entry per CDR3 protein. The sample yields hundreds of thousands of distinct CDR3 sequences, less than 35% seen once. The source material was blood. The receptor source for this set is a girl aged 5-17 years with multiple sclerosis.

For this clonotype: This likely comes from a read error, as the CDR3 has no conserved phenylalanine or tryptophan at its end. The chain employs TRBV5-5 and TRBJ2-5; 14 bases are shared with TRBD2. This CDR3 region has 15 residues. Looked up from germline, CDR1 is SGHKS and CDR2 is YYEKEE (reference sequence). J was trimmed by 5 bases and V by 3 bases; bases with no gene match: 3. DNA of the CDR3: TGTGCCAGCAGCTCGGGACTAGCGGGGGTGGAGACCCAGTACGTC. Encoded protein: CASSSGLAGVETQYV.

V gene TRBV20-1 combines with J gene TRBJ1-6, with D hard to call. Between the trimmed V and J ends, which lost 3 bases and 8 bases, there was a span of 14 bases. The CDR3 loop spans 14 amino acids. CDR1 is DFQATT and CDR2 is SNEGSKA in the germline V gene (reference sequence). The CDR3, as DNA: TGCAGTGCTAGGCCAGTCGGGGATTATTCACCCCTCCACTTT. This encodes CSARPVGDYSPLHF.

This clonotype was recorded a few times. The V gene is TRBV7-2, the J gene TRBJ2-5; D possibly uses TRBD1 or TRBD2 (5 bases each). CDR3 length: 16 residues. CDR1 is SGHTA and CDR2 is FQGNSA in the germline V gene. V was trimmed by 1 base and J by 1 base, leaving 13 bases between them. CDR3 bases: TGTGCCAGCAGCTTAGGCTCTGGGGCGGGCCAAGAGACCCAGTACTTC. This encodes CASSLGSGAGQETQYF.

In its sample, this clonotype was seen once. The chain is built from TRBV6-2 or TRBV6-3 and TRBJ2-4, with TRBD1 identical over 12 bases. The CDR3 runs to 14 residues. Unmatched junction bases numbered 4, after V lost 4 bases and J lost 9 bases. CDR1 is MNHEY and CDR2 is SVGEGT in the germline V gene. CDR3 nucleotides: TGTGCCAGCAGTTCTGGGACAGGGGGCGCCATTCAGTACTTC. Its translation is CASSSGTGGAIQYF.

Of note for this clonotype: A junction end diverges from the germline sequence, so it may reflect a read error. This chain joins TRBV5-5 and TRBJ2-7; TRBD1 matches at 9 bases. This CDR3 is built from 11 residues. CDR1 and CDR2 from the germline V gene are SGHKS and YYEKEE (reference sequence). The CDR3 sequence is CASSLAGTGSF. The CDR3 DNA is TGTGCCAGCAGCTTGGCCGGGACAGGGAGCTTC.

On this clonotype itself: This sequence may be a read error, since a much larger clone differs from it by one base. This chain connects TRBV4-2 to TRBJ1-2; no reliable D call. Germline V gives CDR1 LGHNA, CDR2 YNFKEQ. The CDR3 is made up of 17 amino acids. V lost 1 base and J lost 0, with 15 bases in between. CDR3 coding DNA: TGTGCCAGCAGCCAAGGAATGTGGGAGGCCTCTAACTATGGCTACACCTTC. This gives the protein CASSQGMWEASNYGYTF.

The chain employs TRBV5-1 and TRBJ1-1; D unresolved. V gave up 1 base and J gave up 1 base, with 8 bases separating them. CDR3 length: 14 residues. The V gene's germline CDR1 is SGHRS and CDR2 YFSETQ. The CDR3 bases are TGCGCCAGCAGCTTGAGGCGAACGAACACTGAAGCTTTCTTT. It specifies CASSLRRTNTEAFF.

This clonotype was picked up one time. The V gene is TRBV12-3 or TRBV12-4, the J gene TRBJ1-2; 7 bases match TRBD1. After removal of 5 bases from V and 4 bases from J, the junction contained 7 bases not matched to a gene. CDR3 size: 14 residues. The CDR3 DNA follows: TGTGCCAGCAGTCCCCGGGACAGAATCTATGGCTACACCTTC. It translates to CASSPRDRIYGYTF.

This clonotype has a handful of counts. The V gene is TRBV2, the J gene TRBJ2-7; no clear D gene. Germline V gene data show CDR1 as SNHLY and CDR2 as FYNNEI. CDR3 length: 15 amino acids. V dropped 7 bases and J dropped 1 base, with 17 bases sitting between them. The CDR3 sequence: CASKSAFYISYEQYF. CDR3 sequence (DNA): TGTGCCAGCAAGTCGGCCTTTTATATTTCCTACGAGCAGTACTTC.

This chain uses TRBV12-3 or TRBV12-4 with TRBJ2-2; the match to TRBD2 covers 11 bases. This CDR3 contains 16 residues. V trimming: 4 bases; J trimming: 4 bases; junction bases outside the gene matches: 5. CDR3 amino acids: CASSYRLAGSTGELFF. The CDR3 DNA reads as TGTGCCAGCAGTTACCGACTAGCGGGGTCCACCGGGGAGCTGTTTTTT.

The V call is TRBV20-1, the J call TRBJ1-1; D might be TRBD1 (5 bases). Germline V gene lookup returns CDR1 DFQATT and CDR2 SNEGSKA (reference sequence). The CDR3 loop spans 14 amino acids. V was clipped by 5 bases and J by 0 bases, with 13 bases between them. In DNA form, the CDR3 reads TGCAGTGCTTTTACAGGAGACATGAACACTGAAGCTTTCTTT. Its protein product is CSAFTGDMNTEAFF.

The chain has TRBV4-3 and TRBJ1-5; D remains ambiguous. V was pared by 0 bases and J by 6 bases, with 12 bases between. Germline lookup yields CDR1 LGHNA and CDR2 YSLEER. The CDR3 is 15 amino acids. CDR3 sequence reads: CASSQDAAEPQPQHF. The DNA of the CDR3 is TGCGCCAGCAGCCAAGATGCGGCAGAACCTCAGCCCCAGCATTTT.

The V and J genes are TRBV7-2 and TRBJ1-5, with D maybe TRBD1 (6 bases). This CDR3 has 16 residues. Per germline, CDR1 SGHTA and CDR2 FQGNSA. V shed 4 bases and J shed 2 bases, with 15 bases lying between them. The CDR3 DNA reads as TGTGCCAGCAGCTCCGTGGGGGGGCGGCGCAATCAGCCCCAGCATTTT. Residues: CASSSVGGRRNQPQHF.

This clonotype has only a few counts. This chain connects TRBV7-9 to TRBJ2-5; D not resolved. V lost 2 bases and J 5 bases, leaving 15 bases between the germline ends. Germline lookup yields CDR1 SEHNR and CDR2 FQNEAQ (reference sequence). The CDR3 runs 15 residues. The CDR3 DNA is TGTGCCAGCAGCTTATTCGGGCCCCCGAGGGAGACCCAGTACTTC. This translates into CASSLFGPPRETQYF. Based on the CDR3 plus reference TRBV7-9 and TRBJ2-5, the full variable domain is DTGVSQNPRHKITKRGQNVTFRCDPISEHNRLYWYRQTLGQGPEFLTYFQNEAQLEKSRLLSDRFSAERPKGSFSTLEIQRTEQGDSAMYLCASSLFGPPRETQYFGPGTRLLVL.

The V and J genes are TRBV7-9 and TRBJ2-5, with D perhaps TRBD2 (6 bases). The CDR3 length is 15 residues. V lost 1 base, J lost 1 base, and 10 bases lay in between. The germline V gene has CDR1 SEHNR and CDR2 FQNEAQ (reference sequence). The CDR3 DNA reads as TGTGCCAGCAGCTTAGGAGCGGGCCTCCAAGAGACCCAGTACTTC. Amino acids: CASSLGAGLQETQYF.

This rearrangement joins TRBV13 to TRBJ1-2; D possibly corresponds to TRBD1 (5 bases). CDR3 length: 15 residues. V was pared by 0 bases and J by 6 bases, with 14 bases between. Germline V gene sequence: CDR1 PRHDT, CDR2 FYEKMQ (reference sequence). The CDR3: CASSLGLQASDGYTF. DNA of the CDR3: TGTGCCAGCAGCTTAGGCCTACAGGCGTCTGATGGCTACACCTTC.

J is TRBJ2-5 and V is TRBV10-3, with D possibly called TRBD1 or TRBD2 (5 bases each). The CDR3 sequence is 20 residues long. Between the trimmed V and J ends, which lost 8 bases and 1 base, there was a span of 32 bases. The germline gives CDR1 ENHRY, CDR2 SYGVKD. Here the CDR3 DNA reads TGTGCCATCCGCCCGGGGCAAGCCATTTACCCTACGACGTGCCAAGAGACCCAGTACTTC. Translated: CAIRPGQAIYPTTCQETQYF.

This clonotype was counted between two and nine times. CDR3 loop: CSARQAGGSTDTQYF. The CDR3 DNA sequence: TGCAGTGCCAGGCAAGCGGGGGGTAGCACAGATACGCAGTATTTT. This sequence joins TRBV20-1 and TRBJ2-3, with 9 bases fitting TRBD2. Germline V gene sequence: CDR1 DFQATT, CDR2 SNEGSKA (reference sequence). J was trimmed by 0 bases and V by 6 bases; bases with no gene match: 7. The CDR3 runs 15 residues.

This clonotype was picked up a small number of times. The chain couples TRBV7-9 to TRBJ2-4, with TRBD1 matching 11 bases. The assigned J gene may be wrong: the sequence end matches TRBJ2-7 better. The CDR3 sequence is 15 residues long. Germline CDR1 is SEHNR and CDR2 is FQNEAQ (reference sequence). The CDR3 reads CASSTSGTGGYEQYF. The CDR3 region has the DNA TGTGCCAGCAGCACATCCGGGACAGGGGGCTACGAGCAGTACTTC.

The rearrangement joins TRBV7-2 to TRBJ2-5; no clear D. Germline CDR1 SGHTA, CDR2 FQGNSA. The CDR3 is made up of 13 amino acids. Trimming removed 3 bases from V and 5 bases from J, with 10 bases in between. The CDR3 reads CASSFVGRETQYF. As DNA, the CDR3 is TGTGCCAGCAGCTTCGTTGGTAGGGAGACCCAGTACTTC.

In its sample, this clonotype was seen a few times. The chain carries TRBV29-1 and TRBJ2-6; unclear D gene. Looked up from germline, CDR1 is SQVTM and CDR2 is ANQGSEA. V was pared by 6 bases and J by 3 bases, with 6 bases between. The CDR3 is made up of 12 amino acids. The CDR3 DNA sequence: TGCAGCGTCACCGGTGGGGCCAACGTCCTGACTTTC. As protein: CSVTGGANVLTF.

There are a few counts of this clonotype. Mismatch with germline at one junction end may stem from a read error. J is TRBJ2-7 and V is TRBV20-1, with TRBD2 matching 13 bases. With the DNA end fitting TRBJ2-4 better, the J assignment may be wrong. This CDR3 has 12 residues. Germline CDR1 DFQATT, CDR2 SNEGSKA (reference sequence). Here the CDR3 reads CGTSGEGDIQYF. As DNA, the CDR3 is TGTGGGACTAGCGGGGAGGGGGACATTCAGTACTTC.

The rearrangement links TRBV24-1 to TRBJ2-3; D is possibly TRBD1 (6 bases). Looked up from germline, CDR1 is KGHDR and CDR2 is SFDVKD. CDR3 length: 15 residues. Trimming pared 1 base from V and 3 bases from J, leaving 10 bases between. The CDR3 DNA reads TGTGCCACCAGTGATTTCCAGGGGTCGACAGATACGCAGTATTTT. Its protein is CATSDFQGSTDTQYF.